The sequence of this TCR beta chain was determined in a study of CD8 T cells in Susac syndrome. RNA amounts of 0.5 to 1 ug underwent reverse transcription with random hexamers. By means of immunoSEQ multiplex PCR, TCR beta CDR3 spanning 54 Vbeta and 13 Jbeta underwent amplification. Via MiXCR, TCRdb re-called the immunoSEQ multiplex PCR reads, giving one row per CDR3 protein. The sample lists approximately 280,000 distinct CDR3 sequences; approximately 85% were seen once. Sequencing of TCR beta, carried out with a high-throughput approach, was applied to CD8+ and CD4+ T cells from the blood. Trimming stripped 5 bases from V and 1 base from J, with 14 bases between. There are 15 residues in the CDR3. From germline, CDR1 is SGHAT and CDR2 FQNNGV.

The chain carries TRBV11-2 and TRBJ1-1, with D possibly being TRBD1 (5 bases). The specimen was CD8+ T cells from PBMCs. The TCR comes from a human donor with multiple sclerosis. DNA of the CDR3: TGTGCCAGCAGCCGAAGTCCAGGGTCGAACACTGAAGCTTTCTTT. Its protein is CASSRSPGSNTEAFF.